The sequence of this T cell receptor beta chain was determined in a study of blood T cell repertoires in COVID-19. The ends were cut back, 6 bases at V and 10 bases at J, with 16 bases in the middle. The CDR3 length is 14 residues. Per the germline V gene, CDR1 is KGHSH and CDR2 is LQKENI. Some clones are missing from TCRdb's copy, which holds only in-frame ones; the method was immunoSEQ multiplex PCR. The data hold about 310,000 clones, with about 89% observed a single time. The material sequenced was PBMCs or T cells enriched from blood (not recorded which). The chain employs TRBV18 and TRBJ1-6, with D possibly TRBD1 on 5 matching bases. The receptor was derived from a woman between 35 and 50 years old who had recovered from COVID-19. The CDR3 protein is CASSPSGTQSPLHF. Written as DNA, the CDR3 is TGTGCCAGCTCCCCTTCAGGGACTCAATCACCCCTCCACTTT.